The 13 T cell receptor beta chains reported below all come from one sample, sequenced in a study of type 1 regulatory T cells. Using its own MiXCR run on the reads, TCRdb lists one record per CDR3 protein. The table shows 20,000 to 25,000 distinct CDR3 sequences, with roughly 50% occurring only once. No antigens are known for them. Sequenced: cultured T cells, either the whole culture or a sorted T cell fraction (not recorded which). Receptors originate from a human donor in good health.

This clonotype was recorded a few times. The chain has TRBV5-1 and TRBJ2-6; D is undetermined. CDR3 length: 13 amino acids. Trimming shortened V by 4 bases and J by 1 base, and 3 bases separated the two germline ends. Germline V gives CDR1 SGHRS, CDR2 YFSETQ. The CDR3 region is CASSESGANVLTF. In DNA, the CDR3 is TGCGCCAGCAGCGAATCTGGGGCCAACGTCCTGACTTTC.

This clonotype was seen only a few times. The chain combines TRBV4-3 with TRBJ1-3; D is unresolved. The germline V and J ends were trimmed by 1 base and 0 bases, with 19 bases remaining between them. The CDR3 extends over 19 amino acids. CDR1 is LGHNA and CDR2 is YSLEER in the germline V gene. CDR3 in DNA: TGCGCCAGCAGCCAAGTGGTCCCCGTGGCCGGCGGCTCTGGAAACACCATATATTTT. Translating it yields CASSQVVPVAGGSGNTIYF.

V usage is TRBV4-1 and J usage is TRBJ1-2, with 10 bases identical to TRBD1. J lost 4 bases, V lost 2 bases, and 4 bases had no gene match. From germline, CDR1 is MGHRA and CDR2 YSYEKL. The CDR3 is made up of 15 amino acids. In nucleotides, the CDR3 is TGCGCCAGCAGCCAATTGACAGGGGGCTTCTATGGCTACACCTTC. This encodes CASSQLTGGFYGYTF.

The genes are TRBV7-2 and TRBJ1-1; D is undetermined. Between the trimmed V and J ends, which lost 1 base and 1 base, there was a span of 7 bases. CDR1 is SGHTA, CDR2 FQGNSA, per germline. The CDR3 consists of 14 residues. Here the CDR3 DNA reads TGTGCCAGCAGCTTAGTCCGGGCGAACACTGAAGCTTTCTTT. It codes for CASSLVRANTEAFF. Supplemented by reference TRBV7-2 and TRBJ1-1, the full variable domain reads GAGVSQSPSNKVTEKGKDVELRCDPISGHTALYWYRQSLGQGLEFLIYFQGNSAPDKSGLPSDRFSAERTGGSVSTLTIQRTQQEDSAVYLCASSLVRANTEAFFGQGTRLTVV.

This clonotype was observed a handful of times. This chain connects TRBV29-1 to TRBJ1-5, with D possibly being TRBD1 (5 bases). The CDR3 consists of 13 residues. V lost 7 bases and J lost 5, with 15 bases in between. CDR1 is SQVTM, CDR2 ANQGSEA, per germline. The CDR3 DNA reads as TGCAGCGCAGGGACCGGCCGGGATCAGCCCCAGCATTTT. It is translated as CSAGTGRDQPQHF.

The chain has TRBV6-2 or TRBV6-3 and TRBJ2-6; TRBD1 agrees at 9 bases. V shed 9 bases, J shed 0 bases, and the junction held 3 bases outside the gene matches. The CDR3 sequence is 15 residues long. Germline-derived CDR1 and CDR2 are MNHEY and SVGEGT. The CDR3 bases are TGTGCCAGTAGGACAGGGGCCTCTGGGGCCAACGTCCTGACTTTC. Translation: CASRTGASGANVLTF.

The chain is built from TRBV7-2 and TRBJ2-7, with D unresolved. V was clipped by 0 bases and J by 0 bases, with 12 bases between them. The germline gives CDR1 SGHTA, CDR2 FQGNSA. The CDR3 sequence is 16 residues long. CDR3 sequence reads: CASSLAVGRSSYEQYF. CDR3 nucleotide sequence: TGTGCCAGCAGCTTAGCGGTAGGACGGAGCTCCTACGAGCAGTACTTC.

The chain combines TRBV24-1 with TRBJ1-2, with 7 bases matching TRBD1. J lost 2 bases, V lost 3 bases, and 5 bases had no gene match. CDR1 is KGHDR, CDR2 SFDVKD, per germline. This CDR3 is 15 amino acids long. CDR3 residues: CATSDPTQGNYGYTF. The CDR3 nucleotides are TGTGCCACCAGTGATCCTACACAGGGGAACTATGGCTACACCTTC.

This clonotype was counted many times. The CDR3 here is CASSLAGQANYGYTF. DNA of the CDR3: TGCGCCAGCAGCTTGGCCGGACAGGCTAACTATGGCTACACCTTC. The gene calls are TRBV5-1 and TRBJ1-2, with 7 bases identical to TRBD1. The CDR3 length is 15 residues. Germline CDR1 is SGHRS and CDR2 is YFSETQ. V lost 0 bases, J lost 0 bases, and 2 bases stayed unmatched. Full variable domain (outside the CDR3, taken from reference TRBV5-1 and TRBJ1-2): KAGVTQTPRYLIKTRGQQVTLSCSPISGHRSVSWYQQTPGQGLQFLFEYFSETQRNKGNFPGRFSGRQFSNSRSEMNVSTLELGDSALYLCASSLAGQANYGYTFGSGTRLTVV.

This clonotype qualifies as medium-sized. This chain uses TRBV5-1 with TRBJ2-3; tentative D call: TRBD1 (5 bases). V was trimmed by 4 bases and J by 4 bases, leaving 13 bases between them. Germline CDR1 and CDR2: SGHRS and YFSETQ. This CDR3 contains 14 residues. CDR3 loop: CASSVFTGSDTQYF. As DNA, the CDR3 is TGCGCCAGCAGCGTATTTACAGGTTCAGATACGCAGTATTTT.

This clonotype was seen a few times. The gene calls are TRBV10-3 and TRBJ2-3, with D unclear. The CDR3 consists of 13 residues. V was pared by 8 bases and J by 2 bases, with 11 bases between. Germline assignment: CDR1 ENHRY and CDR2 SYGVKD. In nucleotides, the CDR3 is TGTGCCATCGCCAAACTTCTCACAGATACGCAGTATTTT. It codes for CAIAKLLTDTQYF.

The chain is built from TRBV9 and TRBJ2-7; TRBD2 agrees at 9 bases. CDR3 size: 19 residues. J lost 2 bases, V lost 4 bases, and 19 bases had no gene match. Germline lookup yields CDR1 SGDLS and CDR2 YYNGEE. CDR3: CASSPGSGGLLSATYEQYF. Here the CDR3 DNA reads TGTGCCAGCAGCCCAGGTAGCGGGGGACTCCTTTCCGCCACCTACGAGCAGTACTTC. The entire variable domain, with the rest obtained from reference TRBV9 and TRBJ2-7, is as follows: DSGVTQTPKHLITATGQRVTLRCSPRSGDLSVYWYQQSLDQGLQFLIQYYNGEERAKGNILERFSAQQFPDLHSELNLSSLELGDSALYFCASSPGSGGLLSATYEQYFGPGTRLTVT.

This clonotype was detected a few times. The chain couples TRBV30 to TRBJ2-5; D remains ambiguous. The V gene lost 0 bases and the J gene lost 10 bases, with 15 bases spanning the gap. CDR1 is GTSNPN, CDR2 SVGIG, per germline (reference sequence). The CDR3 runs to 13 residues. The DNA for the CDR3 is TGTGCCTGGAGTGTTGCTGTTTGGGGTAGCCAGTACTTC. Protein: CAWSVAVWGSQYF.